One and the same sample provided the 20 T cell receptor beta chains below, sequenced in a study of regulatory T cells in long-lasting Graves disease. The time point denotes: newly diagnosed GD, antithyroid drugs for less than 3 months. PBMCs provided the RNA from which the TCR library was made. Through Arm-PCR of CDR3 regions and iRepertoire HTBI primers, TCR beta libraries were built. One entry per CDR3 protein results from TCRdb running MiXCR on the multiplex PCR reads. The sample has about 220,000 distinct CDR3 sequences, approximately 16% seen once. The sequencing here drew on peripheral blood mononuclear cells (PBMCs), taken at new diagnosis, from a patient treated with antithyroid drugs. These receptors came from a female donor with Graves disease.

This clonotype appeared many times. CDR3 region: CASRGLAGGPGELFF. CDR3 in DNA: TGTGCCAGCAGAGGACTAGCGGGAGGGCCTGGGGAGCTGTTTTTT. The chain uses TRBV2 and TRBJ2-2; 15 bases fit TRBD2. This CDR3 has 15 residues. J lost 8 bases, V lost 6 bases, and 4 bases had no gene match. CDR1 is SNHLY and CDR2 is FYNNEI in the germline V gene.

The chain couples TRBV4-3 to TRBJ2-2, with a weak D call TRBD2 (6 bases). Germline CDR1 and CDR2: LGHNA and YSLEER. This CDR3 contains 15 residues. Trimming took 5 bases from V and 7 from J, leaving 17 bases between them. The DNA for the CDR3 is TGCGCCAGCAGCTTTACGAGCGGGTCGGGCGGGGAGCTGTTTTTT. Its protein product is CASSFTSGSGGELFF.

The chain links TRBV13 to TRBJ1-1; D gene ambiguous. Germline V gives CDR1 PRHDT, CDR2 FYEKMQ (reference sequence). The CDR3 spans 12 residues. The germline V and J ends were trimmed by 6 bases and 6 bases, with 11 bases remaining between them. CDR3 DNA sequence: TGTGCCAGCAGACTGGGAGTTGCTGAAGCTTTCTTT. As protein: CASRLGVAEAFF.

This clonotype was counted many times. This chain links TRBV20-1 with TRBJ2-7; D gene uncertain. Germline CDR1 DFQATT, CDR2 SNEGSKA (reference sequence). Deletions cut 3 bases from V and 1 base from J, with 7 bases between. The CDR3 is 12 residues long. In nucleotides, the CDR3 is TGCAGTGCTAGCGCCCCATCCTACGAGCAGTACTTC. This translates into CSASAPSYEQYF.

This clonotype has at least ten counts. This sequence joins TRBV6-5 and TRBJ2-7; D remains unclear. CDR1 and CDR2 (germline): MNHEY, SVGAGI. CDR3 length equals 14 residues. V lost 2 bases and J lost 1, with 9 bases in between. The CDR3 DNA follows: TGTGCCAGCAGTTACGGGTACGGGTCCTACGAGCAGTACTTC. Its translation: CASSYGYGSYEQYF.

This clonotype was seen at least ten times. V and J are TRBV5-5 and TRBJ1-5, with TRBD1 as a possible D gene (5 bases). The CDR3 loop spans 16 amino acids. V was pared by 1 base and J by 3 bases, with 14 bases between. The germline V gene encodes CDR1 SGHKS and CDR2 YYEKEE (reference sequence). The DNA of the CDR3 is TGTGCCAGCAGCTTGCGAGGGGCGAGTTACAATCAGCCCCAGCATTTT. It specifies CASSLRGASYNQPQHF. The whole variable domain, remainder taken from reference TRBV5-5 and TRBJ1-5, is DAGVTQSPTHLIKTRGQQVTLRCSPISGHKSVSWYQQVLGQGPQFIFQYYEKEERGRGNFPDRFSARQFPNYSSELNVNALLLGDSALYLCASSLRGASYNQPQHFGDGTRLSIL.

This clonotype was detected ten times or more. The chain carries TRBV11-2 and TRBJ2-3, with 8 nucleotides matching TRBD1. The CDR3 has 15 residues. The germline gives CDR1 SGHAT, CDR2 FQNNGV. Trimming at V came to 1 base and at J to 4 bases, leaving 4 bases not matched to a gene. The CDR3 sequence: CASSLGQGTSDTQYF. CDR3 nucleotide sequence: TGTGCCAGCAGCTTAGGACAGGGGACCTCAGATACGCAGTATTTT. Using reference TRBV11-2 and TRBJ2-3 for the parts outside the CDR3, the full variable domain is EAGVAQSPRYKIIEKRQSVAFWCNPISGHATLYWYQQILGQGPKLLIQFQNNGVVDDSQLPKDRFSAERLKGVDSTLKIQPAKLEDSAVYLCASSLGQGTSDTQYFGPGTRLTVL.

In this sample, this clonotype turned up many times. This chain joins TRBV3-1 and TRBJ1-1, with D tentatively TRBD1 (6 bases). Trimming cost V 0 bases and J 1 base, with 12 bases left between them. Germline CDR1 reads LGHDT; CDR2 reads YNNKEL (reference sequence). The CDR3 consists of 16 residues. CDR3: CASSQDFGGPNTEAFF. The CDR3 bases are TGTGCCAGCAGCCAAGATTTCGGGGGCCCGAACACTGAAGCTTTCTTT.

V is TRBV7-9 and J is TRBJ2-3, with 7 bases aligning to TRBD1. V was pared by 5 bases and J by 0 bases, with 5 bases of the junction left unmatched. The CDR3 extends over 15 amino acids. Germline V gives CDR1 SEHNR, CDR2 FQNEAQ (reference sequence). CDR3: CASSDPGQSTDTQYF. The DNA of the CDR3 is TGTGCCAGCAGCGACCCGGGACAGAGCACAGATACGCAGTATTTT.

There are many counts of this clonotype. The rearrangement joins TRBV20-1 to TRBJ2-7, with D possibly being TRBD1 (7 bases). This CDR3 has 13 residues. The ends were cut back, 6 bases at V and 5 bases at J, with 17 bases in the middle. Germline V CDR1 and CDR2: DFQATT, SNEGSKA (reference sequence). The CDR3 here is CSATPGGMDEQYF. Written as DNA, the CDR3 is TGCAGTGCGACTCCAGGGGGGATGGACGAGCAGTACTTC.

With respect to this clonotype: Being one base from a much bigger clone, this may be a read error. The CDR3 does not end in the conserved phenylalanine or tryptophan, so this is likely a read error. This chain links TRBV27 with TRBJ1-1, with D hard to call. The germline gives CDR1 MNHEY, CDR2 SMNVEV (reference sequence). Trimming took off 7 bases at V and 6 bases at J, with 18 bases between the two ends. This CDR3 region has 14 residues. The DNA for the CDR3 is TGTGCCAGCAATCGAGCCGGGCTGAGGGCTGAAGCTTTCTTA. It encodes CASNRAGLRAEAFL.

This clonotype was counted a few times. V usage is TRBV20-1 and J usage is TRBJ2-7, with 7 nucleotides matching TRBD1. CDR3 length: 13 amino acids. Germline CDR1 is DFQATT and CDR2 is SNEGSKA (reference sequence). With 4 bases clipped from V and 3 bases from J, the junction kept 6 bases outside the gene matches. The CDR3 loop is CSANRDSNYEQYF. The CDR3, as DNA: TGCAGTGCTAACAGGGACAGCAACTACGAGCAGTACTTC.

The V and J genes are TRBV5-4 and TRBJ2-6, with TRBD1 matching 9 bases. The CDR3 runs 18 residues. J was trimmed by 0 bases and V by 6 bases; bases with no gene match: 10. CDR1 SGHNT and CDR2 YYREEE come from the germline V gene (reference sequence). The CDR3 DNA follows: TGTGCCAGCAACGACCGGGACAGGGCCTACTCTGGGGCCAACGTCCTGACTTTC. Amino acid sequence: CASNDRDRAYSGANVLTF. The full variable domain, rest sourced from reference TRBV5-4 and TRBJ2-6, is ETGVTQSPTHLIKTRGQQVTLRCSSQSGHNTVSWYQQALGQGPQFIFQYYREEENGRGNFPPRFSGLQFPNYSSELNVNALELDDSALYLCASNDRDRAYSGANVLTFGAGSRLTVL.

The chain links TRBV19 to TRBJ2-1; TRBD2 agrees at 12 bases. Near its end, the DNA agrees better with TRBJ2-5, so the J call may be wrong. The CDR3 totals 14 residues. Germline-derived CDR1 and CDR2 are LNHDA and SQIVND (reference sequence). The CDR3 loop reads CATAGGLAGETQYF. In DNA form, the CDR3 reads TGTGCCACTGCGGGGGGACTAGCGGGAGAGACCCAGTACTTC.

In its sample, this clonotype was seen many times. The genes are TRBV28 and TRBJ1-1; 7 bases are shared with TRBD1. With V trimmed by 3 bases and J by 0 bases, 10 bases remained unmatched. This CDR3 is 17 amino acids long. Germline values: CDR1 MDHEN, CDR2 SYDVKM. CDR3 in DNA: TGTGCCAGCAGTTTGCCTCCGGGACAGAAATTGAACACTGAAGCTTTCTTT. This gives the protein CASSLPPGQKLNTEAFF.

The table lists this clonotype with many counts. J is TRBJ2-1 and V is TRBV20-1; 10 bases map to TRBD2. Germline CDR1 reads DFQATT; CDR2 reads SNEGSKA (reference sequence). Unmatched junction bases numbered 13, after V lost 6 bases and J lost 8 bases. This CDR3 contains 15 residues. The CDR3 is CSAPMASGRGDEQFF. In nucleotides, the CDR3 is TGCAGTGCGCCCATGGCTAGCGGGAGAGGCGATGAGCAGTTCTTC.

This clonotype was recorded at least ten times. V usage is TRBV15 and J usage is TRBJ2-6; maybe TRBD2 (7 bases). V dropped 3 bases and J dropped 0 bases, with 12 bases sitting between them. CDR1 LNHNV and CDR2 YYDKDF come from the germline V gene (reference sequence). This CDR3 comprises 17 residues. The CDR3 DNA reads as TGTGCCACCAGCAGGTTGCGGGGGCCCTCTGGGGCCAACGTCCTGACTTTC. Its translation: CATSRLRGPSGANVLTF.

This clonotype has a count of ten or more. The chain uses TRBV20-1 and TRBJ1-2; 9 positions match TRBD1. Germline CDR1 is DFQATT and CDR2 is SNEGSKA (reference sequence). The CDR3 has 14 amino acids. Germline trimming cut 2 bases from V and 7 bases from J; bases unmatched to any gene: 8. In nucleotides, the CDR3 is TGCAGTGCTAGACTAGGACAGGGGAGGGGTGGCTACACCTTC. Translating gives CSARLGQGRGGYTF.

This clonotype was seen many times. The CDR3 DNA reads as TGTGCCAGCAGCTTGGCCTCGTGGGAGACCCAGTACTTC. This codes for CASSLASWETQYF. The chain recombines TRBV5-5 with TRBJ2-5, with unresolved D. V lost 0 bases, J lost 5 bases, and 8 bases lay in between. CDR1 and CDR2 from the germline V gene are SGHKS and YYEKEE (reference sequence). CDR3 length: 13 amino acids.

The chain combines TRBV19 with TRBJ2-7, with D possibly TRBD1 on 8 matching bases. CDR3 length: 13 amino acids. Trimming left V 5 bases short and J 6 bases short, with 14 bases between. Germline V lookup: CDR1 LNHDA, CDR2 SQIVND (reference sequence). CDR3 protein: CASSGNRGGEQYF. The CDR3 bases are TGTGCCAGTAGTGGGAACAGGGGGGGCGAGCAGTACTTC.